This TCR beta chain was recorded in a study of T-cell memory formation after mild COVID-19. Germline V gene sequence: CDR1 DFQATT, CDR2 SNEGSKA (reference sequence). Trimming left V 5 bases short and J 6 bases short, with 20 bases between. The CDR3 contains 14 residues. In this sample, this clonotype turned up a few times. MiXCR, run by TCRdb on the 5' RACE reads, gives a single entry per CDR3 protein. This sample has roughly 49,000 distinct CDR3 sequences, with 25% to 35% found just once. J is TRBJ2-7 and V is TRBV20-1; tentatively, D is TRBD1 (6 bases). The source material was PBMCs or a T cell subset sorted from them (not recorded which). This TCR derives from a man younger than 35 who had mild COVID-19 (a few samples of this study predate the infection). Cell type and time point are not known. The CDR3 loop is CSAAQGQRMGEQYV. The CDR3 nucleotides are TGCAGTGCTGCGCAGGGACAACGGATGGGCGAGCAGTACGTC.